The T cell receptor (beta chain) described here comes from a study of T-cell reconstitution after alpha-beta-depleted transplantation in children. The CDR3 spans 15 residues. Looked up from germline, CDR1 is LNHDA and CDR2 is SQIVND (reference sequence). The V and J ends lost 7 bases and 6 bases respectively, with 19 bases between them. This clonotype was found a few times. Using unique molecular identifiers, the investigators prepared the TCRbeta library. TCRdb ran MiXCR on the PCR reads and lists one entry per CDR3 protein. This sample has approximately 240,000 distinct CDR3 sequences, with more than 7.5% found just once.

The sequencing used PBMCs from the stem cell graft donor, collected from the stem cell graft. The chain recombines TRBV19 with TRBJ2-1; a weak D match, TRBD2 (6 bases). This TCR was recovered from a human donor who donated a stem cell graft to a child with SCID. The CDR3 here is CASTPGPKEGNEQFF. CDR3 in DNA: TGTGCCAGTACCCCGGGCCCGAAGGAGGGCAATGAGCAGTTCTTC.